Below, 11 T cell receptor beta chains from the same sample are listed, as sequenced in a study of cytomegalovirus exposure and HLA in healthy donors. It was with 60 Vbeta and 13 Jbeta primers that the PCR ran. Sequenced by immunoSEQ multiplex PCR; TCRdb stores in-frame clones only, minus some. This sample has some 210,000 clones; 75% to 90% occur once, and the top ten carry over 1%. The material sequenced was PBMCs. The receptors originated from a man aged 30 to 39 in good health and CMV-seronegative.

This rearrangement joins TRBV7-8 to TRBJ1-4; D is possibly TRBD1 (6 bases). V gave up 1 base and J gave up 2 bases, with 11 bases separating them. CDR1 is SGHVS and CDR2 is FQNEAQ in the germline V gene. There are 16 residues in the CDR3. This CDR3 is CASSLGRQVTNEKLFF. The DNA of the CDR3 is TGTGCCAGCAGCTTAGGAAGACAGGTTACTAATGAAAAACTGTTTTTT.

The chain combines TRBV5-1 with TRBJ1-3; 7 bases align to TRBD1. Germline V lookup: CDR1 SGHRS, CDR2 YFSETQ. The CDR3 has 16 amino acids. The V segment lost 3 bases and the J segment 4 bases; nucleotides outside the gene matches: 10. DNA for the CDR3: TGCGCCAGCAGCTCTGGAGCCGGGACAGCCGGAAACACCATATATTTT. Translating gives CASSSGAGTAGNTIYF.

The chain combines TRBV6-5 with TRBJ1-6, with TRBD1 identical over 7 bases. The length of the CDR3 is 15 residues. With V trimmed by 7 bases and J by 5 bases, 8 bases remained unmatched. The germline gives CDR1 MNHEY, CDR2 SVGAGI. The CDR3: CASTRGTANNSPLHF. The CDR3 region has the DNA TGTGCCAGCACCCGAGGGACAGCCAATAATTCACCCCTCCACTTT.

CDR3 residues: CASSIGQGDYQETQYF. The CDR3 nucleotides are TGTGCCAGCAGCATCGGACAGGGAGATTACCAAGAGACCCAGTACTTC. The rearrangement joins TRBV13 to TRBJ2-5; 8 bases are a match to TRBD1. V shed 5 bases and J 0 bases; nucleotides not matched to a gene: 8. CDR1 is PRHDT, CDR2 FYEKMQ, per germline (reference sequence). The CDR3 totals 16 residues.

The rearrangement links TRBV6-6 to TRBJ2-2; 10 bases agree with TRBD2. Germline lookup yields CDR1 MNHNY and CDR2 SVGAGI (reference sequence). The trim removed 6 bases at V and 7 bases at J, leaving 11 bases unmatched. There are 16 residues in the CDR3. The CDR3 is CASSRILAGVGGELFF. In DNA, the CDR3 is TGTGCCAGCAGCCGAATCCTAGCGGGAGTTGGCGGGGAGCTGTTTTTT.

The rearrangement joins TRBV6-5 to TRBJ2-2, with D possibly matching TRBD2 (5 bases). The CDR3 is made up of 13 amino acids. The V end lost 6 bases, the J end lost 6 bases, and 11 bases lay between the germline ends. Germline CDR1 MNHEY, CDR2 SVGAGI. The CDR3 loop is CASRIGGSGELFF. CDR3 nucleotides: TGTGCCAGCAGAATTGGCGGGTCCGGGGAGCTGTTTTTT.

V and J are TRBV15 and TRBJ2-1, with 7 bases fitting TRBD2. Germline V gene sequence: CDR1 LNHNV, CDR2 YYDKDF (reference sequence). V dropped 5 bases and J dropped 9; count of bases not matched to a gene: 7. The CDR3 totals 13 residues. Here the CDR3 reads CATSGSLAVEQFF. CDR3 nucleotide sequence: TGTGCCACCAGCGGATCGCTAGCGGTTGAGCAGTTCTTC.

This rearrangement joins TRBV5-1 to TRBJ2-1; tentative D call: TRBD2 (7 bases). Germline V gives CDR1 SGHRS, CDR2 YFSETQ. The V gene lost 3 bases and the J gene lost 3 bases, with 22 bases spanning the gap. The CDR3 is made up of 18 amino acids. The CDR3 DNA reads as TGCGCCAGCAGCTCATCTTTAGGGCGGGGGCCCCTCTACAATGAGCAGTTCTTC. Its translation is CASSSSLGRGPLYNEQFF.

The V and J genes are TRBV5-6 and TRBJ2-5, with a weak D call TRBD1 (5 bases). The J call may not be correct, given that the DNA end is closer to TRBJ2-7. Germline V lookup: CDR1 SGHDT, CDR2 YYEEEE. The CDR3 is 14 amino acids. The DNA of the CDR3 is TGTGCCAGCAGGCACCGACAGAGCTCCTACGAGCAGTACTTC. It translates to CASRHRQSSYEQYF.

The CDR3 DNA is TGTGCCAGCAGCTTGGGGACAGGGGCTGAAAAACTGTTTTTT. It translates to CASSLGTGAEKLFF. The gene calls are TRBV5-4 and TRBJ1-4, with 9 bases identical to TRBD1. This CDR3 is built from 14 residues. CDR1 is SGHNT and CDR2 is YYREEE in the germline V gene (reference sequence). V shed 0 bases, J shed 7 bases, and the junction held 1 base outside the gene matches. Full variable domain (remainder filled in from reference TRBV5-4 and TRBJ1-4): ETGVTQSPTHLIKTRGQQVTLRCSSQSGHNTVSWYQQALGQGPQFIFQYYREEENGRGNFPPRFSGLQFPNYSSELNVNALELDDSALYLCASSLGTGAEKLFFGSGTQLSVL.

The gene calls are TRBV28 and TRBJ1-5; D unresolved. The CDR3 has 16 amino acids. Germline V lookup: CDR1 MDHEN, CDR2 SYDVKM. Deletions cut 7 bases from V and 1 base from J, with 17 bases between. CDR3 in amino acids: CASTPRTGISNQPQHF. The CDR3 DNA reads as TGTGCCAGCACCCCTAGGACGGGGATAAGCAATCAGCCCCAGCATTTT.